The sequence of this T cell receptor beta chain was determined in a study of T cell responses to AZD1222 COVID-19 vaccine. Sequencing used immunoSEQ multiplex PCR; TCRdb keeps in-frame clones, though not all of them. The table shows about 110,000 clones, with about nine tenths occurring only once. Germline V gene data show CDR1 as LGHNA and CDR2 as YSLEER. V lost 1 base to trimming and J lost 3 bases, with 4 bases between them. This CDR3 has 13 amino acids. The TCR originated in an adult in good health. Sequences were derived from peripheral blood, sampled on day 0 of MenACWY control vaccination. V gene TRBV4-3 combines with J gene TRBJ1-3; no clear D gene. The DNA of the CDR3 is TGCGCCAGCAGCCAAGTTCGTGGAAACACCATATATTTT. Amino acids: CASSQVRGNTIYF.